This is a list of T cell receptor beta chains from one sample in a study of OX40 agonist ivuxolimab in advanced cancers. Only in-frame clones appear in the TCRdb table, and some are missing; sequencing was by immunoSEQ multiplex PCR. The sample has over 50,000 clones; about 92% are singletons. Sequencing used CD4+ or CD8+ T cells sorted from blood, obtained in a trial of the OX40 agonist ivuxolimab. The source of these receptors is an adult with an advanced solid tumor such as melanoma, head and neck, liver or kidney cancer. The CDR3 runs from the conserved cysteine through the conserved F or W. The D gene is left open where the match is weak. Only some rows state a clone size, as once, few, many or a class for expanded clones.

V: TRBV18
D: TRBD2
size: .
J: TRBJ2-1
CDR3: CASSLSGGAYEQFF
DNA: TGTGCCAGCTCTCTCAGCGGGGGGGCTTATGAGCAGTTCTTC

V: TRBV6-1
D: .
size: .
J: TRBJ2-7
CDR3: CASSEVVVEQYF
DNA: TGTGCCAGCAGTGAAGTAGTAGTCGAGCAGTACTTC

V: TRBV11-2
D: .
size: once
J: TRBJ2-3
CDR3: CASSLDPQARDTDTQYF
DNA: TGTGCCAGCAGCTTAGATCCCCAAGCTAGGGACACAGATACGCAGTATTTT

V: TRBV13
D: TRBD1
size: .
J: TRBJ1-1
CDR3: CASSLGQTEAFF
DNA: TGTGCCAGCAGCTTGGGACAGACTGAAGCTTTCTTT

V: TRBV11-2
D: .
size: .
J: TRBJ2-3
CDR3: CASSLDPTDTQYF
DNA: TGTGCCAGCAGCTTAGATCCCACAGATACGCAGTATTTT

V: TRBV7-6
D: .
size: .
J: TRBJ2-7
CDR3: CASSPRDRNYEQYF
DNA: TGTGCCAGCAGCCCCCGAGACAGGAACTACGAGCAGTACTTC

V: TRBV9
D: TRBD2
size: .
J: TRBJ2-7
CDR3: CASSVASGMYEQYF
DNA: TGTGCCAGCAGCGTAGCTAGCGGGATGTACGAGCAGTACTTC

V: TRBV19
D: .
size: .
J: TRBJ1-4
CDR3: CASSIGAVSDEKLFF
DNA: TGTGCCAGTAGTATTGGGGCGGTATCTGACGAAAAACTGTTTTTT

V: TRBV7-3
D: .
size: .
J: TRBJ2-1
CDR3: CASRPQGANEQFF
DNA: TGTGCCAGCAGACCCCAGGGCGCCAATGAGCAGTTCTTC

V: TRBV9
D: .
size: .
J: TRBJ2-7
CDR3: CASSEQENPYEQYF
DNA: TGTGCCAGCAGCGAACAGGAAAACCCCTACGAGCAGTACTTC

V: TRBV7-2
D: .
size: .
J: TRBJ1-1
CDR3: CASSSIGPEAFF
DNA: TGTGCCAGCAGCTCCATTGGACCTGAAGCTTTCTTT

V: TRBV5-6
D: .
size: .
J: TRBJ1-1
CDR3: CASSFTLILDTEAFF
DNA: TGTGCCAGCAGCTTCACGCTTATCCTAGACACTGAAGCTTTCTTT

V: TRBV5-4
D: TRBD2
size: .
J: TRBJ2-5
CDR3: CASSLTAGLAGVETQYF
DNA: TGTGCCAGCAGCCTTACCGCCGGACTAGCGGGAGTAGAGACCCAGTACTTC

V: TRBV12-5
D: .
size: .
J: TRBJ2-7
CDR3: CASGLVQSGYEQYF
DNA: TGTGCTAGTGGTTTGGTACAGTCGGGGTACGAGCAGTACTTC

V: TRBV4-1
D: .
size: .
J: TRBJ1-1
CDR3: CASSQETANTEAFF
DNA: TGCGCCAGCAGCCAAGAGACAGCAAACACTGAAGCTTTCTTT

V: TRBV7-2
D: .
size: few
J: TRBJ2-7
CDR3: CASSLAQSGYEQYF
DNA: TGTGCCAGCAGCTTAGCGCAGTCAGGGTACGAGCAGTACTTC

V: TRBV6-5
D: .
size: .
J: TRBJ1-1
CDR3: CASSPNGNTEAFF
DNA: TGTGCCAGCAGTCCCAATGGGAACACTGAAGCTTTCTTT

V: TRBV27
D: .
size: .
J: TRBJ2-7
CDR3: CASGTEYEQYF
DNA: TGTGCCAGCGGGACGGAATACGAGCAGTACTTC

V: TRBV9
D: .
size: .
J: TRBJ1-1
CDR3: CASSVGGMNTEAFF
DNA: TGTGCCAGCAGCGTGGGAGGGATGAACACTGAAGCTTTCTTT

V: TRBV7-6
D: TRBD2
size: .
J: TRBJ2-1
CDR3: CASSFSGRANEQFF
DNA: TGTGCCAGCAGCTTTAGCGGGAGGGCCAATGAGCAGTTCTTC

V: TRBV5-1
D: .
size: .
J: TRBJ2-7
CDR3: CASSLTGDYYEQYF
DNA: TGCGCCAGCAGCTTAACGGGAGATTACTACGAGCAGTACTTC

V: TRBV29-1
D: .
size: .
J: TRBJ2-7
CDR3: CSVEVVGNRQTYEQYF
DNA: TGCAGCGTTGAAGTGGTGGGTAACAGGCAGACCTACGAGCAGTACTTC

V: TRBV9
D: .
size: .
J: TRBJ2-3
CDR3: CASSETGPDTQYF
DNA: TGTGCCAGCAGCGAGACAGGCCCAGATACGCAGTATTTT

V: TRBV4-2
D: .
size: .
J: TRBJ1-1
CDR3: CASSPRDEGGNTEAFF
DNA: TGTGCCAGCAGCCCCCGGGACGAAGGGGGGAACACTGAAGCTTTCTTT

V: TRBV15
D: TRBD1
size: .
J: TRBJ1-2
CDR3: CATSGDREDSYGYTF
DNA: TGTGCCACCAGCGGGGACAGGGAGGATAGCTATGGCTACACCTTC

V: TRBV6-1
D: .
size: .
J: TRBJ1-1
CDR3: CASSAGSPTEAFF
DNA: TGTGCCAGCAGTGCAGGGTCGCCCACTGAAGCTTTCTTT

V: TRBV7-8
D: .
size: .
J: TRBJ2-7
CDR3: CASSHTGPRDEQYF
DNA: TGTGCCAGCAGCCATACCGGGCCAAGGGACGAGCAGTACTTC

V: TRBV15
D: TRBD1
size: .
J: TRBJ1-5
CDR3: CATSRGQGVAEPQHF
DNA: TGTGCCACCAGCAGGGGACAGGGGGTCGCGGAGCCCCAGCATTTT

V: TRBV9
D: .
size: .
J: TRBJ1-1
CDR3: CASSGSRRTEAFF
DNA: TGTGCCAGCAGCGGGTCAAGGCGGACTGAAGCTTTCTTT

V: TRBV6-5
D: .
size: .
J: TRBJ1-6
CDR3: CASSQKRTGNSPLHF
DNA: TGTGCCAGCAGTCAAAAGAGGACGGGTAATTCACCCCTCCACTTT